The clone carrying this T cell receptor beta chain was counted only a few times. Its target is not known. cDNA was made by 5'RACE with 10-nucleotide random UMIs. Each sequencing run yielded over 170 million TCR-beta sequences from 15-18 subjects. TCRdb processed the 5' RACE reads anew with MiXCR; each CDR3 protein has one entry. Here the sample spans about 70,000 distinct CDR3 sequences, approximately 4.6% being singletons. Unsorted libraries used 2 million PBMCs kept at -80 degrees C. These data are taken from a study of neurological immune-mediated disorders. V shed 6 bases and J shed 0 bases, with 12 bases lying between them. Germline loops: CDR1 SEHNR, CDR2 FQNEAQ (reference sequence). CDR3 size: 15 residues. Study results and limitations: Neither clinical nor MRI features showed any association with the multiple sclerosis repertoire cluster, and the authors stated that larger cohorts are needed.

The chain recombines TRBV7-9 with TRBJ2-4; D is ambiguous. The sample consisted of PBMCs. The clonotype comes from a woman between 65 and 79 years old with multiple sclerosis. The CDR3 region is CASSNPELAKNIQYF. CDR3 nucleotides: TGTGCCAGCAGTAACCCCGAATTAGCCAAAAACATTCAGTACTTC.